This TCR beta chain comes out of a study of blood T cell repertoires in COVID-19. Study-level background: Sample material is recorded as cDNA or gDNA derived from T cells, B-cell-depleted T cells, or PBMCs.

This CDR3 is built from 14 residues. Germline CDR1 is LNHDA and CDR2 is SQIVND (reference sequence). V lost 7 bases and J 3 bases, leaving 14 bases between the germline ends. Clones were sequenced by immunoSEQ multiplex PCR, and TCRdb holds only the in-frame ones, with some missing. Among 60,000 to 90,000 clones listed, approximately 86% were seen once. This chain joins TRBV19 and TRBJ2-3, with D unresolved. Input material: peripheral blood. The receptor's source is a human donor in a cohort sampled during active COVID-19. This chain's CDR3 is CASTRGFGTDTQYF. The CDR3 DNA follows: TGTGCCAGTACCAGAGGTTTCGGGACAGATACGCAGTATTTT.